The rows below give T cell receptor beta chains drawn from one sample of a study of response to subunit inactivated influenza vaccine. Using its own MiXCR run on the RT-PCR reads, TCRdb lists one record per CDR3 protein. The sample yields 500,000 to 750,000 distinct CDR3 sequences, 12% to 15% seen once. The input for sequencing was PBMCs from blood, taken 11 to 12 days after vaccination. These receptors were collected from a man aged 45-60 years who received an inactivated influenza vaccine. CDR3s include the opening cysteine and the closing phenylalanine or tryptophan. Each record gives: V gene, J gene, D gene, clone size, CDR3 protein, CDR3 DNA. D genes are given only for firm matches. Clone size is not always given. Where it is, it says once, few, many or a class for expanded clones.

v_gene: TRBV14
j_gene: TRBJ1-1
d_gene: .
abundance: .
CDR3aa: CASSQGLRAPNTEAFF
CDR3nt: TGTGCCAGCAGCCAAGGCCTAAGGGCCCCGAACACTGAAGCTTTCTTT

v_gene: TRBV29-1
j_gene: TRBJ2-7
d_gene: .
abundance: few
CDR3aa: CSVGRGTYEQYF
CDR3nt: TGCAGCGTTGGCAGGGGAACCTACGAGCAGTACTTC

v_gene: TRBV7-2
j_gene: TRBJ2-7
d_gene: .
abundance: few
CDR3aa: CASSSRDWPYEQYF
CDR3nt: TGTGCCAGCAGTTCCCGGGACTGGCCCTACGAGCAGTACTTC

v_gene: TRBV27
j_gene: TRBJ2-1
d_gene: .
abundance: few
CDR3aa: CASSTLNNEQFF
CDR3nt: TGTGCCAGCAGCACGCTAAACAATGAGCAGTTCTTC

v_gene: TRBV6-5
j_gene: TRBJ2-1
d_gene: TRBD1
abundance: .
CDR3aa: CASSSPGQGRNEQFF
CDR3nt: TGTGCCAGCAGTTCCCCGGGACAGGGGCGCAATGAGCAGTTCTTC

v_gene: TRBV20-1
j_gene: TRBJ1-4
d_gene: .
abundance: .
CDR3aa: CSARDVGLGRDEKLFF
CDR3nt: TGCAGTGCTAGAGATGTGGGCCTCGGTAGAGATGAAAAACTGTTTTTT

v_gene: TRBV10-2
j_gene: TRBJ2-5
d_gene: .
abundance: .
CDR3aa: CASSEWGFQETQYF
CDR3nt: TGCGCCAGCAGTGAGTGGGGGTTCCAAGAGACCCAGTACTTC

v_gene: TRBV7-2
j_gene: TRBJ2-7
d_gene: TRBD2
abundance: .
CDR3aa: CASSLAQGLASGQYF
CDR3nt: TGTGCCAGCAGCTTAGCGCAAGGACTAGCATCGGGGCAGTACTTC

v_gene: TRBV19
j_gene: TRBJ2-1
d_gene: TRBD2
abundance: .
CDR3aa: CASSISGGSYNEQFF
CDR3nt: TGTGCCAGTAGTATCAGCGGGGGCTCCTACAATGAGCAGTTCTTC

v_gene: TRBV5-6
j_gene: TRBJ2-2
d_gene: .
abundance: many
CDR3aa: CASSLVYTGELFF
CDR3nt: TGTGCCAGCAGCTTGGTTTACACCGGGGAGCTGTTTTTT

v_gene: TRBV5-1
j_gene: TRBJ1-1
d_gene: .
abundance: many
CDR3aa: CASSLGQTNTEAFF
CDR3nt: TGTGCCAGCAGTTTGGGGCAAACCAACACTGAAGCTTTCTTT

v_gene: TRBV29-1
j_gene: TRBJ1-1
d_gene: .
abundance: many
CDR3aa: CSVRPWGGTEAFF
CDR3nt: TGCAGCGTTCGACCCTGGGGCGGCACTGAAGCTTTCTTT

v_gene: TRBV27
j_gene: TRBJ2-1
d_gene: .
abundance: .
CDR3aa: CATRDLGMNEQFF
CDR3nt: TGTGCTACTAGGGATCTCGGTATGAATGAGCAGTTCTTC

v_gene: TRBV11-2
j_gene: TRBJ2-1
d_gene: TRBD1
abundance: .
CDR3aa: CASSWGRAGGGTSYNEQFF
CDR3nt: TGTGCCAGCAGCTGGGGCAGGGCAGGGGGCGGAACCTCCTACAATGAGCAGTTCTTC

v_gene: TRBV28
j_gene: TRBJ2-4
d_gene: TRBD1
abundance: few
CDR3aa: CASSFTGTGLNIQYF
CDR3nt: TGTGCCAGCAGTTTCACCGGGACAGGGTTAAACATTCAGTACTTC

v_gene: TRBV4-3
j_gene: TRBJ2-7
d_gene: .
abundance: few
CDR3aa: CASSQVYDSSYEQYF
CDR3nt: TGCGCCAGCAGCCAAGTCTACGACAGTAGCTACGAGCAGTACTTC

v_gene: TRBV3-1
j_gene: TRBJ2-7
d_gene: .
abundance: .
CDR3aa: CASSQYRYEQYF
CDR3nt: TGTGCCAGCAGCCAGTATCGGTACGAGCAGTACTTC

v_gene: TRBV5-6
j_gene: TRBJ1-6
d_gene: .
abundance: few
CDR3aa: CASSLAPDSYNSPLHF
CDR3nt: TGTGCCAGCAGCTTGGCCCCCGACTCCTATAATTCACCCCTCCACTTT

v_gene: TRBV28
j_gene: TRBJ2-1
d_gene: TRBD2
abundance: .
CDR3aa: CASSDTSGRFNEQFF
CDR3nt: TGTGCCAGCAGCGATACTAGCGGGAGATTTAATGAGCAGTTCTTC

v_gene: TRBV30
j_gene: TRBJ1-4
d_gene: .
abundance: .
CDR3aa: CAWGDTYAANEKLFF
CDR3nt: TGTGCCTGGGGGGACACCTACGCAGCTAATGAAAAACTGTTTTTT

v_gene: TRBV5-1
j_gene: TRBJ1-1
d_gene: .
abundance: many
CDR3aa: CASSLAGAGASRYHTEAFF
CDR3nt: TGCGCCAGCAGCTTGGCCGGAGCGGGGGCGAGTAGGTACCACACTGAAGCTTTCTTT

v_gene: TRBV7-2
j_gene: TRBJ2-1
d_gene: TRBD2
abundance: few
CDR3aa: CASSSDSGGSYNEQFF
CDR3nt: TGTGCCAGCAGCTCGGATAGCGGGGGCTCTTACAATGAGCAGTTCTTC

v_gene: TRBV20-1
j_gene: TRBJ1-2
d_gene: .
abundance: .
CDR3aa: CSARRTFDYGYTF
CDR3nt: TGCAGTGCTAGACGGACCTTTGACTATGGCTACACCTTC

v_gene: TRBV12-3/TRBV12-4
j_gene: TRBJ1-5
d_gene: .
abundance: .
CDR3aa: CASSPRGSNQPQHF
CDR3nt: TGTGCCAGCAGTCCCCGTGGGAGCAATCAGCCCCAGCATTTT

v_gene: TRBV20-1
j_gene: TRBJ1-5
d_gene: .
abundance: few
CDR3aa: CSAVQGMGNQPQHF
CDR3nt: TGCAGTGCTGTACAGGGAATGGGCAATCAGCCCCAGCATTTT

v_gene: TRBV20-1
j_gene: TRBJ1-5
d_gene: TRBD1
abundance: few
CDR3aa: CSASLGTAQHF
CDR3nt: TGCAGTGCTAGTCTCGGGACAGCCCAGCATTTT

v_gene: TRBV7-2
j_gene: TRBJ1-6
d_gene: .
abundance: .
CDR3aa: CASSPTGHRNSPLHF
CDR3nt: TGTGCCAGCAGCCCGACCGGCCACAGGAATTCACCCCTCCACTTT

v_gene: TRBV20-1
j_gene: TRBJ2-7
d_gene: TRBD1
abundance: few
CDR3aa: CSASTGTGFYEQYF
CDR3nt: TGCAGTGCTTCTACCGGGACAGGGTTCTACGAGCAGTACTTC

v_gene: TRBV7-9
j_gene: TRBJ2-3
d_gene: .
abundance: few
CDR3aa: CASSLGPKGGADTQYF
CDR3nt: TGTGCCAGCAGCTTAGGCCCCAAAGGAGGGGCAGATACGCAGTATTTT

v_gene: TRBV20-1
j_gene: TRBJ2-3
d_gene: .
abundance: many
CDR3aa: CSATDFRQGYTDTQYF
CDR3nt: TGCAGTGCCACAGATTTCCGCCAGGGATACACAGATACGCAGTATTTT

v_gene: TRBV14
j_gene: TRBJ2-7
d_gene: .
abundance: few
CDR3aa: CASSFVRVGEQYF
CDR3nt: TGTGCCAGCAGCTTCGTCCGGGTAGGAGAGCAGTACTTC

v_gene: TRBV11-2
j_gene: TRBJ2-1
d_gene: .
abundance: .
CDR3aa: CASSIEDSPHNEQFF
CDR3nt: TGTGCCAGCAGCATCGAGGACAGCCCCCACAATGAGCAGTTCTTC

v_gene: TRBV5-5
j_gene: TRBJ1-4
d_gene: TRBD1
abundance: few
CDR3aa: CASSPGTGWTNEKLFF
CDR3nt: TGTGCCAGCAGCCCCGGGACAGGGTGGACTAATGAAAAACTGTTTTTT

v_gene: TRBV20-1
j_gene: TRBJ1-4
d_gene: .
abundance: many
CDR3aa: CSAKANEKLFF
CDR3nt: TGCAGTGCTAAAGCCAATGAAAAACTGTTTTTT

v_gene: TRBV10-3
j_gene: TRBJ2-7
d_gene: TRBD1
abundance: .
CDR3aa: CAITLDRGGYEQYF
CDR3nt: TGTGCCATCACCTTGGACAGGGGAGGGTACGAGCAGTACTTC

v_gene: TRBV4-3
j_gene: TRBJ2-1
d_gene: .
abundance: few
CDR3aa: CASSQEGLRARGNEQFF
CDR3nt: TGCGCCAGCAGCCAGGAGGGACTCCGGGCTCGAGGCAATGAGCAGTTCTTC

v_gene: TRBV24-1
j_gene: TRBJ1-1
d_gene: TRBD1
abundance: .
CDR3aa: CATSDSTGGTGNTEAFF
CDR3nt: TGTGCCACCAGTGATTCGACAGGGGGGACGGGGAACACTGAAGCTTTCTTT

v_gene: TRBV7-6
j_gene: TRBJ2-1
d_gene: .
abundance: many
CDR3aa: CASSLFGGMSYNEQFF
CDR3nt: TGTGCCAGCAGCTTGTTTGGCGGGATGTCCTACAATGAGCAGTTCTTC

v_gene: TRBV11-2
j_gene: TRBJ2-2
d_gene: .
abundance: few
CDR3aa: CASSLDLLVQGLRLPNTGELFF
CDR3nt: TGTGCCAGCAGCTTAGATCTTCTAGTGCAGGGCTTGCGACTTCCCAACACCGGGGAGCTGTTTTTT